These 14 T cell receptor beta chains were sequenced from one sample in a study of molecular identifiers for immune sequencing clone quantification (dated by TCRdb to 2016 to 2019). Library preparation employed PCR. For sequencing, an Illumina HiSeq 4000 was employed. The public reads were reprocessed in TCRdb via fastp at Q25 and MiXCR, keeping in-frame beta chains. Records with the same CDR3 protein are collapsed into one entry carrying the most frequent genes and DNA. The sample table contains fewer than 350,000 distinct CDR3 sequences; only one count was recorded for 20% to 25% of them. Together, the top ten hold under 0.95% of the sample. The sequenced material came from naive CD8+ T cells from blood, with Jurkat cell RNA spiked in. This sample's cell subset or site label indicates: FACS-sorted CD8+CD4-CCR7+CD45RA+ naive T cells. The origin of the receptors is a human donor in good health. Some libraries in this study had Jurkat cell RNA spiked in.

This clonotype was seen many times. V usage is TRBV28 and J usage is TRBJ1-5; TRBD1 aligns across 10 bases. The CDR3 spans 14 residues. The junction had 2 bases not matched to a gene; V was cut back by 7 bases and J by 2 bases. Germline CDR1 MDHEN, CDR2 SYDVKM. DNA of the CDR3: TGTGCCAGCAAGACAGGGGGCGGCAATCAGCCCCAGCATTTT. It is translated as CASKTGGGNQPQHF.

The table lists this clonotype with a few counts. V gene TRBV4-1 combines with J gene TRBJ1-5; D gene unclear. Trimming shortened V by 0 bases and J by 5 bases, and 14 bases separated the two germline ends. CDR1 and CDR2 from the germline V gene are MGHRA and YSYEKL. The CDR3 is 16 amino acids. CDR3 region: CASSQEIGSRDQPQHF. Here the CDR3 DNA reads TGCGCCAGCAGCCAAGAGATTGGGTCAAGAGATCAGCCCCAGCATTTT.

As to this clonotype: The germline gene is not matched at one end of the junction; a read error may be the cause. This chain joins TRBV4-1 and TRBJ2-7, with a possible D match to TRBD1 (6 bases). Germline lookup yields CDR1 MGHRA and CDR2 YSYEKL. The CDR3 sequence is 15 residues long. The CDR3 spells CASSQSTGTPYVQYF. CDR3 DNA: TGCGCCAGCAGCCAGTCGACCGGGACACCCTACGTGCAGTACTTC.

The chain carries TRBV27 and TRBJ2-7; the D is unclear. The CDR3 totals 15 residues. Between the trimmed V and J ends, which lost 3 bases and 2 bases, there was a span of 14 bases. Per the germline V gene, CDR1 is MNHEY and CDR2 is SMNVEV (reference sequence). The CDR3 protein is CASSLSSLTAYEQYF. Written as DNA, the CDR3 is TGTGCCAGCAGTTTGAGCAGCCTAACCGCCTACGAGCAGTACTTC.

Remarks on this clonotype: It may be a read error: a sequence one base away is much more abundant. The V gene is TRBV19, the J gene TRBJ2-4; 9 bases map to TRBD1. V shed 2 bases, J shed 15 bases, and the junction held 11 bases outside the gene matches. There are 14 residues in the CDR3. Germline V gene lookup returns CDR1 LNHDA and CDR2 SQIVND (reference sequence). CDR3 in DNA: TGTGCCAGTAGTATATTCCACAGCACAGGGGGCGCGTACTTC. Translating it yields CASSIFHSTGGAYF.

In the case of this clonotype: It may be a read error: a sequence one base away is much more abundant. V usage is TRBV6-5 and J usage is TRBJ2-2; the D gene is possibly TRBD2 (5 bases). CDR3 length equals 14 residues. CDR1 and CDR2 (germline): MNHEY, SVGAGI. The CDR3 region is CVSSYSRGTGELFF. In DNA form, the CDR3 reads TGTGTCAGCAGTTACTCACGGGGCACCGGGGAGCTGTTTTTT.

As for this clonotype: A clone one base away is much larger, so this may be a read error. This chain connects TRBV15 to TRBJ1-5, with D maybe TRBD1 (5 bases). V lost 8 bases and J 7 bases, leaving 18 bases between the germline ends. Germline values: CDR1 LNHNV, CDR2 YYDKDF (reference sequence). CDR3 length: 14 amino acids. The CDR3 protein is CATDWRGTGQPQHF. As DNA, the CDR3 is TGTGCCACCGACTGGCGAGGGACTGGACAGCCCCAGCATTTT.

In its sample, this clonotype was seen many times. The J gene is TRBJ2-1, the V gene TRBV2; tentative D call: TRBD2 (5 bases). Germline CDR1 SNHLY, CDR2 FYNNEI. This CDR3 contains 15 residues. Trimming left V 0 bases short and J 0 bases short, with 6 bases between. In nucleotides, the CDR3 is TGTGCCAGCAGTGAAGCGAGGGACTCCTACAATGAGCAGTTCTTC. It translates to CASSEARDSYNEQFF.

This clonotype was counted ten times or more. The CDR3 loop is CASSWGAALTDTQYF. CDR3 DNA sequence: TGTGCCAGCAGCTGGGGTGCTGCTCTAACAGATACGCAGTATTTT. V gene TRBV7-6 combines with J gene TRBJ2-3; D is unresolved. CDR3 length equals 15 residues. With 4 bases removed from V and 3 bases from J, the gap between germline ends came to 14 bases. Germline CDR1 reads SGHVS; CDR2 reads FNYEAQ.

This clonotype was counted at least ten times. The rearrangement joins TRBV4-1 to TRBJ1-5; perhaps TRBD1 as D (5 bases). Germline V gene data show CDR1 as MGHRA and CDR2 as YSYEKL. The CDR3 runs to 14 residues. V was shortened by 5 bases and J by 3 bases, with 11 bases between the two germline ends. CDR3 DNA sequence: TGCGCCAGCAGCGACCAGGGTTACAATCAGCCCCAGCATTTT. It encodes CASSDQGYNQPQHF.

This clonotype was found many times. This rearrangement joins TRBV12-3 or TRBV12-4 to TRBJ2-3; a possible D gene is TRBD1 (5 bases). V was clipped by 2 bases and J by 1 base, with 16 bases between them. The CDR3 totals 17 residues. This CDR3 is CASSLYRTQAGTDTQYF. In DNA, the CDR3 is TGTGCCAGCAGTTTATATCGGACACAGGCTGGCACAGATACGCAGTATTTT.

About this clonotype: A much larger clone differs from this one at a single base, so this may be a read error. This chain uses TRBV4-1 with TRBJ2-7, with 8 bases lining up with TRBD1. The germline V gene encodes CDR1 MGHRA and CDR2 YSYEKL. This CDR3 has 15 amino acids. Here the CDR3 reads CASSQETGGSYGQYF. The CDR3 nucleotides read TGCGCCAGCAGCCAAGAAACAGGGGGGTCCTACGGGCAGTACTTC.

This clonotype was counted at least ten times. The chain joins TRBV7-8 to TRBJ2-3; tentatively, D is TRBD1 (6 bases). The CDR3 has 18 residues. Trimming removed 5 bases from V and 6 bases from J, with 27 bases in between. Germline CDR1 SGHVS, CDR2 FQNEAQ. CDR3 DNA: TGTGCCAGCAGCCCTCCCTCTCAAACAGGGCACTTTTCTGATACGCAGTATTTT. This gives the protein CASSPPSQTGHFSDTQYF.

The V call is TRBV11-2, the J call TRBJ2-1, with a possible D match to TRBD2 (6 bases). Germline V gene data show CDR1 as SGHAT and CDR2 as FQNNGV. This CDR3 is 17 amino acids long. V shed 5 bases and J shed 6 bases, with 23 bases lying between them. The CDR3 spells CASSPYPGGTVGNEQFF. CDR3 DNA sequence: TGTGCCAGCAGCCCCTACCCAGGAGGGACGGTGGGCAATGAGCAGTTCTTC.